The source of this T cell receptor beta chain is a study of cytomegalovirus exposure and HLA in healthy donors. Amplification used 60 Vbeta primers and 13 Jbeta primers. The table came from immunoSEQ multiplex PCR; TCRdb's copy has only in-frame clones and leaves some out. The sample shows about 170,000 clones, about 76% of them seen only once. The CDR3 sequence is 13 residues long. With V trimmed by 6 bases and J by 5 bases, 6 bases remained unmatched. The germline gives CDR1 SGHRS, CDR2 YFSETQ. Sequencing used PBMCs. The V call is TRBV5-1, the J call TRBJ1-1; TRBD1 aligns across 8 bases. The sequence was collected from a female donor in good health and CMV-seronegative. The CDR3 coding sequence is TGCGCCAGCACCTCGGACAGGGAAACTGAAGCTTTCTTT. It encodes CASTSDRETEAFF.